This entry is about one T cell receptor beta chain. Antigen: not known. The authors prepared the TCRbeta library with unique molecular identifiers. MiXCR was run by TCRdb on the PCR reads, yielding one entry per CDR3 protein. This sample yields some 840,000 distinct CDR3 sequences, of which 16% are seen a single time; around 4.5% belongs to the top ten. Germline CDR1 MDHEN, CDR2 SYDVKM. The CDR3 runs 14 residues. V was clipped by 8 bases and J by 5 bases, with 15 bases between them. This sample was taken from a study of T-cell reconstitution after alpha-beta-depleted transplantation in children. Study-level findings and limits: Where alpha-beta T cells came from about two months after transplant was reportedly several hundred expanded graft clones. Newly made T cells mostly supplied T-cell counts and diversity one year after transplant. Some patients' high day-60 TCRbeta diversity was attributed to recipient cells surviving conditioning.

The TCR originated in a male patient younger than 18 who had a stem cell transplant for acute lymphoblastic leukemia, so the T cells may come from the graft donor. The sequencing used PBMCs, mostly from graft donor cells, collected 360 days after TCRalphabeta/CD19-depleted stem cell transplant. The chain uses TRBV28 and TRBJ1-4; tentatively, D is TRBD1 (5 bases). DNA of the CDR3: TGTGCCAGCGGGGGGGGTCCGAAGAATGAAAAACTGTTTTTT. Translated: CASGGGPKNEKLFF.